The T cell receptor (beta chain) under discussion was sequenced for a study of blood T cell repertoires in COVID-19. Study-wide background: Samples taken during acute and convalescent COVID-19 were collected in the United States, Italy and Spain. Sources were T cells, B-cell-depleted T cells, or PBMCs; the material itself was cDNA or gDNA.

CDR1 and CDR2 from the germline V gene are SGHAT and FQNNGV. V lost 8 bases, J lost 1 base, and 8 bases lay in between. The CDR3 has 13 amino acids. Enrolled during active infection, Seattle patients were then followed longitudinally. Per the original data handling: Scientists estimated how many nucleated cells there were by amplifying reference gene primers. Sequenced by immunoSEQ multiplex PCR; TCRdb stores in-frame clones only, minus some. V, J and clone size were drawn from that table, and D and trimming were deduced from the DNA. The sample shows about 130,000 clones, around 70% of them seen only once.

The chain joins TRBV11-2 to TRBJ2-2; D is uncertain. Input material: peripheral blood. This sequence originates from a man of 80 years or more with COVID-19, enrolled during active disease. The chain's CDR3 is CASELMNTGELFF. DNA of the CDR3: TGTGCCAGCGAGTTGATGAACACCGGGGAGCTGTTTTTT.